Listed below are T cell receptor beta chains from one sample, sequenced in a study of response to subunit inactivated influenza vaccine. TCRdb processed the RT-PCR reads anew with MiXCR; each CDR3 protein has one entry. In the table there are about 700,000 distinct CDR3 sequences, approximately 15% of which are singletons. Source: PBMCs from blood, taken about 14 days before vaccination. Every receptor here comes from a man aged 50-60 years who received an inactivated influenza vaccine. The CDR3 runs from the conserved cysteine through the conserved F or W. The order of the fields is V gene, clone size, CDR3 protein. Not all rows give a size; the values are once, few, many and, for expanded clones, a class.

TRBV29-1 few CSVVRILNTEAFF
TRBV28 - CASSPPGGDIQYF
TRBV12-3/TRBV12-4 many CASSLGQASTDTQYF
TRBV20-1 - CSARVLGDEKLFF
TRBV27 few CASSFPPAGRYTEAFF
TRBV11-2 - CASSLDRDWELSEQYF
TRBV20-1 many CSASQAENYQFF
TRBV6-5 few CASSYSSGGGSSTDTQYF
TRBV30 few CAWDRDTFYEQYF
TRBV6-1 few CASRNTGFTDTQYF
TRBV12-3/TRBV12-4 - CASSLDQQETQYF
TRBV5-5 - CASSPSGGINQPQHF
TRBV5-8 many CASSFVKVQFF
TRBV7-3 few CASSFGQGYSQDTQYF